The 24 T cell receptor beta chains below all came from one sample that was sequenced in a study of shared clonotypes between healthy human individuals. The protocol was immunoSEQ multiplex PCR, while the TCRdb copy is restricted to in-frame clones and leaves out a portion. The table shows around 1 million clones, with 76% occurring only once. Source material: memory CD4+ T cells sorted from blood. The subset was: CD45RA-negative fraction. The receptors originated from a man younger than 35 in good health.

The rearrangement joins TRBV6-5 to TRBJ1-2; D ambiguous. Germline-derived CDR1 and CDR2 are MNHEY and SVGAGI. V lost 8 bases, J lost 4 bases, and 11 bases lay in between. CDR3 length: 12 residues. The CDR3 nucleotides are TGTGCCAGCGGAGGGCAGGCCTATGGCTACACCTTC. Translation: CASGGQAYGYTF.

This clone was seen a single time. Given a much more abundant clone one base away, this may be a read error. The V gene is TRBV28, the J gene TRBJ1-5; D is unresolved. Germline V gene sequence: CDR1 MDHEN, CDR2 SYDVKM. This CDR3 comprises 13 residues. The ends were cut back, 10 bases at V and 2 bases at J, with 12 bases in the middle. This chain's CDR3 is CANSRRGNQPQHF. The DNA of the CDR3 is TGTGCCAACTCAAGACGGGGCAATCAGCCCCAGCATTTT.

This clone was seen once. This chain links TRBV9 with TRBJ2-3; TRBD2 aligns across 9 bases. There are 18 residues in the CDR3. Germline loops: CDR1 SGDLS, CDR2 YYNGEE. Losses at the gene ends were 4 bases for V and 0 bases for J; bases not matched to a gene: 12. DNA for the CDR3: TGTGCCAGCAGCTTTACGGGGCTAGCGGGGCCTAGCACAGATACGCAGTATTTT. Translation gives CASSFTGLAGPSTDTQYF.

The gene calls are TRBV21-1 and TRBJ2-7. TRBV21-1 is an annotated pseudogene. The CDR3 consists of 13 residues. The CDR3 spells CASKGGNLYEQYF. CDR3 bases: TGTGCCAGCAAGGGGGGAAATTTATACGAGCAGTACTTC.

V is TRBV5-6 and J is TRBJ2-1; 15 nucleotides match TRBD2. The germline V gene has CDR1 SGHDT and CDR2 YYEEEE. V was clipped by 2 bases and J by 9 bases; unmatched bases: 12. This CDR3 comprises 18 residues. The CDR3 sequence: CASSFPLGLAGGPGEQFF. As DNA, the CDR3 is TGTGCCAGCAGCTTCCCACTCGGACTAGCGGGAGGGCCAGGTGAGCAGTTCTTC.

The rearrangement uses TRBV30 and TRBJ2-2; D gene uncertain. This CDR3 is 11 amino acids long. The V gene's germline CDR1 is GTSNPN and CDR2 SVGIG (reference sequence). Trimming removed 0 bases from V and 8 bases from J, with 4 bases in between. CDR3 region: CAWSVVGELFF. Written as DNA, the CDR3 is TGTGCCTGGAGTGTAGTTGGGGAGCTGTTTTTT.

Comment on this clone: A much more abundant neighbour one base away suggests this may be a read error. In DNA form, the CDR3 reads TGCGCCAGCAGGGGACAGAACACCGGGGAGCTGTTTTTT. It is translated as CASRGQNTGELFF. The chain employs TRBV5-1 and TRBJ2-2; a weak D match, TRBD1 (6 bases). The CDR3 has 13 residues. V was clipped by 5 bases and J by 1 base, with 6 bases between them. CDR1 and CDR2 (germline): SGHRS, YFSETQ. Complete variable domain (other parts from reference TRBV5-1 and TRBJ2-2): KAGVTQTPRYLIKTRGQQVTLSCSPISGHRSVSWYQQTPGQGLQFLFEYFSETQRNKGNFPGRFSGRQFSNSRSEMNVSTLELGDSALYLCASRGQNTGELFFGEGSRLTVL.

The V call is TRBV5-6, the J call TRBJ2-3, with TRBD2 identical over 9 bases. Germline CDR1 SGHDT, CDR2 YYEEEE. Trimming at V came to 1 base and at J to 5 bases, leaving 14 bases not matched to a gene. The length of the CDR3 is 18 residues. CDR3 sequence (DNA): TGTGCCAGCAGCTTGTGGGGAGCGGGGGGCATTGGTGGAGATACGCAGTATTTT. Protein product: CASSLWGAGGIGGDTQYF.

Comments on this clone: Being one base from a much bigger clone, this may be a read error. In DNA, the CDR3 is TGTGCCAGCTCACCCGACACCTACGAGCAGTACTTC. Encoded protein: CASSPDTYEQYF. The chain uses TRBV18 and TRBJ2-7; D gene unclear. The germline V gene encodes CDR1 KGHSH and CDR2 LQKENI. The CDR3 sequence is 12 residues long. Trimming stripped 3 bases from V and 2 bases from J, with 5 bases between.

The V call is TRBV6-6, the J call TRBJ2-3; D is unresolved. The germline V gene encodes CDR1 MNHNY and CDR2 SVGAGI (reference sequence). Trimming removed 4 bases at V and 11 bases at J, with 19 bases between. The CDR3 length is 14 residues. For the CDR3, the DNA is TGTGCCAGCAGTTCGCGACCGGGCGCATCTCGGCAGTATTTT. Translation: CASSSRPGASRQYF.

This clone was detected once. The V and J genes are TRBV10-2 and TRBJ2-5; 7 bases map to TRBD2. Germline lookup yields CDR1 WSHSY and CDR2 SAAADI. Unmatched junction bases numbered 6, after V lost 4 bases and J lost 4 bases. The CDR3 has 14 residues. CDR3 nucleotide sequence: TGCGCCAGCAGTGCAATAGCGGGCGGAGAGACCCAGTACTTC. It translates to CASSAIAGGETQYF.

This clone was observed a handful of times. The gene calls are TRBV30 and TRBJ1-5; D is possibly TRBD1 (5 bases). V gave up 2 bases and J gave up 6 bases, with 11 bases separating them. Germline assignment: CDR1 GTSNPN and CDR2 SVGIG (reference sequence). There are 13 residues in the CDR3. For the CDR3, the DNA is TGTGCCTGGAGTCCAGGGTCTTCTCAGCCCCAGCATTTT. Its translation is CAWSPGSSQPQHF.

This chain's CDR3 is CSAKNQVEAFF. The CDR3 bases are TGCAGTGCTAAAAATCAGGTTGAAGCTTTCTTT. J is TRBJ1-1 and V is TRBV20-1; no definite D call. This CDR3 contains 11 residues. The ends were cut back, 4 bases at V and 7 bases at J, with 10 bases in the middle. Germline V lookup: CDR1 DFQATT, CDR2 SNEGSKA (reference sequence).

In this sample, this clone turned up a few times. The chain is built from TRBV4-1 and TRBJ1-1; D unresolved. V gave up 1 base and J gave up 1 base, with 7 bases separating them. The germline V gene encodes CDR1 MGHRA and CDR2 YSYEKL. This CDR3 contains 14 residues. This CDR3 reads CASSQAPGNTEAFF. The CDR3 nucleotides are TGCGCCAGCAGCCAAGCCCCAGGGAACACTGAAGCTTTCTTT.

CDR3 in amino acids: CASSAGRLLLGTEAFF. CDR3 nucleotide sequence: TGTGCCAGCAGCGCGGGGAGGCTCCTCCTCGGCACTGAAGCTTTCTTT. The chain couples TRBV5-6 to TRBJ1-1; no clear D gene. The CDR3 has 16 amino acids. Germline CDR1 SGHDT, CDR2 YYEEEE. V was trimmed by 4 bases and J by 4 bases, leaving 20 bases between them.

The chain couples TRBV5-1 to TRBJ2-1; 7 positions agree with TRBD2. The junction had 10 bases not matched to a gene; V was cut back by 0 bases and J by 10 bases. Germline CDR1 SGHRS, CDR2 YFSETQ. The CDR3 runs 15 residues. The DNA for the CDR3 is TGCGCCAGCAGCTTGGATGGCAGGGAGGGAAAAGAGCAGTTCTTC. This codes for CASSLDGREGKEQFF.

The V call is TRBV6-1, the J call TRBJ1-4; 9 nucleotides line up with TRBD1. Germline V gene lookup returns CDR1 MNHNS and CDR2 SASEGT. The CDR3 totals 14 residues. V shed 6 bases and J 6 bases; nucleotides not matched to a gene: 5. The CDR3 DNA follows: TGTGCCAGCAGGGGGACAGGGCGGGATGAAAAACTGTTTTTT. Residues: CASRGTGRDEKLFF.

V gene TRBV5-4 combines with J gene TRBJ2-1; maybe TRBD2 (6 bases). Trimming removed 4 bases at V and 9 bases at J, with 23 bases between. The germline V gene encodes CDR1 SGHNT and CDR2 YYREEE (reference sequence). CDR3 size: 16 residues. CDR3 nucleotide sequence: TGTGCCAGCAGCCGGGAGAGGCGGGAAGGCCCCGGTGAGCAGTTCTTC. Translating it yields CASSRERREGPGEQFF.

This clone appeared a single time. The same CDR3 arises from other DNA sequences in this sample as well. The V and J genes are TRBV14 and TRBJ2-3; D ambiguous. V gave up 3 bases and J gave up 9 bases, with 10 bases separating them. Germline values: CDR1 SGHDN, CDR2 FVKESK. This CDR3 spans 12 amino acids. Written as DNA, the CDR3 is TGTGCCAGCAGCCATAAGTCTGGAACGCAGTATTTT. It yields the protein CASSHKSGTQYF.

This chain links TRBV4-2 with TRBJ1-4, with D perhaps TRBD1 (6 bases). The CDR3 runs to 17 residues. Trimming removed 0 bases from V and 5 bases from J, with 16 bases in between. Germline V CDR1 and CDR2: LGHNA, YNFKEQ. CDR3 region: CASSQDPLTGKNEKLFF. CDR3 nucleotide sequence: TGTGCCAGCAGCCAAGACCCACTAACAGGGAAGAATGAAAAACTGTTTTTT.

CDR3 in amino acids: CASSPGQSVTDTQYF. The CDR3 DNA sequence: TGTGCCAGCAGCCCCGGACAGTCAGTCACAGATACGCAGTATTTT. The J gene is TRBJ2-3, the V gene TRBV7-9; possible D gene TRBD1, 6 bases. The ends were cut back, 5 bases at V and 2 bases at J, with 14 bases in the middle. Germline-derived CDR1 and CDR2 are SEHNR and FQNEAQ (reference sequence). CDR3 length equals 15 residues.

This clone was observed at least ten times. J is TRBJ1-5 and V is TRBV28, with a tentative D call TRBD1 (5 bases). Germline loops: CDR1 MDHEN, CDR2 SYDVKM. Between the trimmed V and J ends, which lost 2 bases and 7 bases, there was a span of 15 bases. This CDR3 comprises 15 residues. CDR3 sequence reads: CASSLPAGSGQPQHF. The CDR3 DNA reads TGTGCCAGCAGTTTACCTGCAGGGTCGGGGCAGCCCCAGCATTTT.

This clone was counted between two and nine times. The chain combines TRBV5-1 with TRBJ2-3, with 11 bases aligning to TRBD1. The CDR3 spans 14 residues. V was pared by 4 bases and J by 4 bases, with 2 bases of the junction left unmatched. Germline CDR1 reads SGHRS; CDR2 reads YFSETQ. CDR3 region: CASSTGQGADTQYF. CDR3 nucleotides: TGCGCCAGCAGCACGGGACAGGGGGCAGATACGCAGTATTTT.

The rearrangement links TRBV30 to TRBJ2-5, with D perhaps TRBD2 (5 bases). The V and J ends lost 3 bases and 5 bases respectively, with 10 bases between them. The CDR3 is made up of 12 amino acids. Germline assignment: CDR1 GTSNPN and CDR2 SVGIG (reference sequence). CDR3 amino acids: CAWSTGSETQYF. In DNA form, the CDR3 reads TGTGCCTGGAGCACGGGGTCCGAGACCCAGTACTTC. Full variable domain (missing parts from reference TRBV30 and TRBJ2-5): SQTIHQWPATLVQPVGSPLSLECTVEGTSNPNLYWYRQAAGRGLQLLFYSVGIGQISSEVPQNLSASRPQDRQFILSSKKLLLSDSGFYLCAWSTGSETQYFGPGTRLLVL.